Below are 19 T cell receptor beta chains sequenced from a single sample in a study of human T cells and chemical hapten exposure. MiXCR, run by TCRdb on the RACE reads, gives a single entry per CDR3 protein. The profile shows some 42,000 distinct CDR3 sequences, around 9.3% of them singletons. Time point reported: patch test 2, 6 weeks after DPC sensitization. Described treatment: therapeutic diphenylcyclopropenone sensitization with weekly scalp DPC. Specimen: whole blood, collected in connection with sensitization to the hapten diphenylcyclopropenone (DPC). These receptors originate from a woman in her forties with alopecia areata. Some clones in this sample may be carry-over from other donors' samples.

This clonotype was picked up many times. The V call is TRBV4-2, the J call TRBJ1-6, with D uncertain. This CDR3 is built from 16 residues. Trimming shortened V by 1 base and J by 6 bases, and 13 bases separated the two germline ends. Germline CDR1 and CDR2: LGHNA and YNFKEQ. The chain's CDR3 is CASSQAETVTNSPLHF. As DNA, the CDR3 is TGTGCCAGCAGCCAAGCCGAGACGGTGACTAATTCACCCCTCCACTTT.

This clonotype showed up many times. The CDR3 protein is CASKGRENQPQHF. In DNA form, the CDR3 reads TGTGCCAGCAAGGGGCGGGAAAATCAGCCCCAGCATTTT. The chain employs TRBV21-1 and TRBJ1-5; the listed D gene, TRBD1, was not tested against the DNA. TRBV21-1 is a pseudogene locus. The CDR3 has 13 amino acids.

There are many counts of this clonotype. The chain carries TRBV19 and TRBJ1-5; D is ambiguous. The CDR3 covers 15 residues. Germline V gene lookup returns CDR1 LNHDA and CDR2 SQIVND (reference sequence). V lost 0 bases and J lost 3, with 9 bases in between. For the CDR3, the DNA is TGTGCCAGTAGTATAGAGGGAAGGGCCAATCAGCCCCAGCATTTT. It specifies CASSIEGRANQPQHF.

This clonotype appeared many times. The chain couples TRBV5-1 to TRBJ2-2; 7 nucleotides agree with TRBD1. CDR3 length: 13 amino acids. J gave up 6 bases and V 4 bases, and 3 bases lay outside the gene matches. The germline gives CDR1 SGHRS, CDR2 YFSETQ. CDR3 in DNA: TGCGCCAGCAGCCTGGACAGGCCCGGGGAGCTGTTTTTT. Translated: CASSLDRPGELFF.

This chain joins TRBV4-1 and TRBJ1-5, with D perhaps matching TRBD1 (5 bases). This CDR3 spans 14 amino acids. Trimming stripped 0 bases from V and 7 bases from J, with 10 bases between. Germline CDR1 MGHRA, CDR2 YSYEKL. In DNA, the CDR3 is TGCGCCAGCAGCCAAGAACGAGGGGTACAGCCCCAGCATTTT. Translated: CASSQERGVQPQHF.

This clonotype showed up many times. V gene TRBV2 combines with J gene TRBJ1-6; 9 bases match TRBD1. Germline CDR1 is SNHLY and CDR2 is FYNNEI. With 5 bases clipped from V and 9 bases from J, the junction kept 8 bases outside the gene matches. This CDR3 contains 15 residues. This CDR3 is CASSPGTGNRSPLHF. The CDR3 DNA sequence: TGTGCCAGCAGTCCCGGGACAGGGAATCGTTCACCCCTCCACTTT.

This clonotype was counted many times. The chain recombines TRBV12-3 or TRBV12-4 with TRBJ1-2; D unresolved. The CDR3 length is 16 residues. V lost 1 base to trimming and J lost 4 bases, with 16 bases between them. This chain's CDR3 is CASSLGEPAWGYGYTF. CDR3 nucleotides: TGTGCCAGCAGTTTAGGGGAGCCCGCGTGGGGCTATGGCTACACCTTC.

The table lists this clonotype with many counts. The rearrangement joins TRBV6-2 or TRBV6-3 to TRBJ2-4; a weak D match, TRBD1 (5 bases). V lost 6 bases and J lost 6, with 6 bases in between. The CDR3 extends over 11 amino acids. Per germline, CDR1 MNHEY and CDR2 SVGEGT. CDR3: CASSQGNIQYF. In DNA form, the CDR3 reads TGTGCCAGCAGCCAGGGAAACATTCAGTACTTC.

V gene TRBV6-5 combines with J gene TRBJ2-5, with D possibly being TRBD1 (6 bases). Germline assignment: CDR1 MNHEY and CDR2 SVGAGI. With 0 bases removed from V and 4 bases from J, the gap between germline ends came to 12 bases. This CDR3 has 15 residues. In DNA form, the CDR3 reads TGTGCCAGCAGTTACTCAACAGGGCACCCAGAGACCCAGTACTTC. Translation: CASSYSTGHPETQYF.

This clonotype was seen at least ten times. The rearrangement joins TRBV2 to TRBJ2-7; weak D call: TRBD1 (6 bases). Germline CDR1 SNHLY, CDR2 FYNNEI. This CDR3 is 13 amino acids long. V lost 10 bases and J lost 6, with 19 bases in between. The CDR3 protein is CATGPGIGGEQYF. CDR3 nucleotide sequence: TGTGCCACCGGACCAGGGATAGGGGGCGAGCAGTACTTC.

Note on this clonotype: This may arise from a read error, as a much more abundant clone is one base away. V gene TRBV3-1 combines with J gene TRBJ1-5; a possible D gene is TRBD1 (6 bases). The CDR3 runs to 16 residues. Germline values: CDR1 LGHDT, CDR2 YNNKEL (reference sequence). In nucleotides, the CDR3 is TGTGCCAGCAGCCAGACCGGGAGGGGGAGCAATCAGCCCCGGCATTTT. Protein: CASSQTGRGSNQPRHF. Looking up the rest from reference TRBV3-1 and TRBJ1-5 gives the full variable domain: DTAVSQTPKYLVTQMGNDKSIKCEQNLGHDTMYWYKQDSKKFLKIMFSYNNKELIINETVPNRFSPKSPDKAHLNLHINSLELGDSAVYFCASSQTGRGSNQPRHFGDGTRLSIL.

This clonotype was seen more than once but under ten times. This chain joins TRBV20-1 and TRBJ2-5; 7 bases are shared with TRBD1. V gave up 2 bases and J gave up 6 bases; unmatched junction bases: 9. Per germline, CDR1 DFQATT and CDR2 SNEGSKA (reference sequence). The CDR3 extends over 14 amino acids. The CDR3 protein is CSARRGQNRQTQYF. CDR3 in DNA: TGCAGTGCTAGAAGGGGACAGAATCGGCAGACCCAGTACTTC.

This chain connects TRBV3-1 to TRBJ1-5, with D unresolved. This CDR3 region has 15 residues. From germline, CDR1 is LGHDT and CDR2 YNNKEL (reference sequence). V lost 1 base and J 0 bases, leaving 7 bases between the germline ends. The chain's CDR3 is CASSQGPDSNQPQHF. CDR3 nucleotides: TGTGCCAGCAGCCAAGGTCCAGATAGCAATCAGCCCCAGCATTTT.

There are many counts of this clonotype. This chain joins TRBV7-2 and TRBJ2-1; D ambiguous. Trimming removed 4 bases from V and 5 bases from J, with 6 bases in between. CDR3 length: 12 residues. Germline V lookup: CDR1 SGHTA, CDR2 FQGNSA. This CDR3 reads CASSSRDNEQFF. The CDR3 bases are TGTGCCAGCAGCTCCCGGGACAATGAGCAGTTCTTC.

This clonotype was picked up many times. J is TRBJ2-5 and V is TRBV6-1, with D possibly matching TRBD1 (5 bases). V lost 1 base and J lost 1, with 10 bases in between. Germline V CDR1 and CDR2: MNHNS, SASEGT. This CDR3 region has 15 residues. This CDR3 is CASSEGAQVQETQYF. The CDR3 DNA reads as TGTGCCAGCAGTGAAGGCGCACAGGTCCAAGAGACCCAGTACTTC.

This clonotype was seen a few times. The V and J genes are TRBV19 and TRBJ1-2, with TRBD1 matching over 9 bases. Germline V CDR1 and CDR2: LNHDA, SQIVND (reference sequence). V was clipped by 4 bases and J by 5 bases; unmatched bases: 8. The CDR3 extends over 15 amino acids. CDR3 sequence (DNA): TGTGCCAGTAGTACATCGACAGGGGGGTTTTATGGCTACACCTTC. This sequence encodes CASSTSTGGFYGYTF.

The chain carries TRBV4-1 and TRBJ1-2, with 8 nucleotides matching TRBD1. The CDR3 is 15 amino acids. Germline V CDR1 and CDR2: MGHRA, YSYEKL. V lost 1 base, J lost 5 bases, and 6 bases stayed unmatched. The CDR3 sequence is CASSQVGTGSYGYTF. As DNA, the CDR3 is TGCGCCAGCAGCCAAGTCGGGACAGGATCTTATGGCTACACCTTC.

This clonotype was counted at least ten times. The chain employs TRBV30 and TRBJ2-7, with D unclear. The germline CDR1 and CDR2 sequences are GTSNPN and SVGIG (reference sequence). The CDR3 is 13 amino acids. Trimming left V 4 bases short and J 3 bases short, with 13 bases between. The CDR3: CAWTLGQLYEQYF. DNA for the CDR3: TGTGCCTGGACCCTCGGGCAGCTCTACGAGCAGTACTTC.

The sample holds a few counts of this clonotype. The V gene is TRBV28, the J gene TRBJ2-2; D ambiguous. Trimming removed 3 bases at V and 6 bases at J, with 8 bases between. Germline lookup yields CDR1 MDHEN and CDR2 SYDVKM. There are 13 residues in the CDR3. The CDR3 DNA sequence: TGTGCCAGCAGTTTTGTGGATTCCGGGGAGCTGTTTTTT. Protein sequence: CASSFVDSGELFF.